The clone carrying this TCR beta chain showed up just once. Sequencing targeted TCR beta in blood CD8+ and CD4+ T cells. FACS was used to enrich TEMRA cells, whereas the CD8+ and CD4+ T cells were obtained by negative isolation. The data stem from a study of CD8 T cells in Susac syndrome. About the study: Patients with Susac syndrome had blood drawn and were at that point therapy-naive, on corticosteroids, or on intravenous immunoglobulin alone.

Random hexamers served to reverse transcribe about 0.5 to 1 ug RNA. TCRdb ran MiXCR on the immunoSEQ multiplex PCR reads and lists one entry per CDR3 protein. The sample has roughly 200,000 distinct CDR3 sequences, 90% to 95% seen once. Germline-derived CDR1 and CDR2 are MGHRA and YSYEKL. This CDR3 has 19 amino acids. V lost 2 bases, J lost 6 bases, and 26 bases lay in between. The sequence was collected from a human donor with Susac syndrome. The rearrangement links TRBV4-1 to TRBJ1-5; D is perhaps TRBD1 (6 bases). Sample: CD4+ T cells from PBMCs. The CDR3 sequence: CASSQNRNPRGGPLQPQHF. CDR3 nucleotides: TGCGCCAGCAGCCAAAACCGGAACCCCCGTGGGGGGCCCCTTCAGCCCCAGCATTTT.